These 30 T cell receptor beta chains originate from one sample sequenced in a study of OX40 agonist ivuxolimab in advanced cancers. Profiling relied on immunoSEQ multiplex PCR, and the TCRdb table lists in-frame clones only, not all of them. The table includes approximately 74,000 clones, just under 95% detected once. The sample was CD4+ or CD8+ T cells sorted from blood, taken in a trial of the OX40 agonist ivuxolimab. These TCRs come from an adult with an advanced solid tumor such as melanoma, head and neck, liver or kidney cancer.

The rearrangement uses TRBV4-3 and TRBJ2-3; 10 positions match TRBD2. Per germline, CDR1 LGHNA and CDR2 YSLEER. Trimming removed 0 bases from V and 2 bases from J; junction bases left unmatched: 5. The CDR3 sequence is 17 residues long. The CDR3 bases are TGCGCCAGCAGCCAAGACTGGCTAGCGGGGGCCACAGATACGCAGTATTTT. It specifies CASSQDWLAGATDTQYF.

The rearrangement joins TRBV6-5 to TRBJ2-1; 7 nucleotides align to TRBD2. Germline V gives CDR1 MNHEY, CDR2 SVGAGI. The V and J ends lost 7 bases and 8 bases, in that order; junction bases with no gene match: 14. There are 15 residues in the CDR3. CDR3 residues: CASKKTSHLMDEQFF. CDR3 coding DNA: TGTGCCAGCAAAAAGACTAGCCATCTGATGGATGAGCAGTTCTTC.

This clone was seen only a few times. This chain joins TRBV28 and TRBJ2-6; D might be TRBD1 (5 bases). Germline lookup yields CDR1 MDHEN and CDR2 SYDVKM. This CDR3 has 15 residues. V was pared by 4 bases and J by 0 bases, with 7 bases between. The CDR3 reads CASSYRPSGANVLTF. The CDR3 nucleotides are TGTGCCAGCAGTTACAGGCCCTCTGGGGCCAACGTCCTGACTTTC.

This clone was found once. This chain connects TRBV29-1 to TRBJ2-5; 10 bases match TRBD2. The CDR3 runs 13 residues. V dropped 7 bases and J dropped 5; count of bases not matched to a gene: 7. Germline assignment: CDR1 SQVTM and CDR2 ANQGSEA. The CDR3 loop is CSARAGGLETQYF. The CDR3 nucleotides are TGCAGCGCCAGAGCGGGGGGGCTCGAGACCCAGTACTTC.

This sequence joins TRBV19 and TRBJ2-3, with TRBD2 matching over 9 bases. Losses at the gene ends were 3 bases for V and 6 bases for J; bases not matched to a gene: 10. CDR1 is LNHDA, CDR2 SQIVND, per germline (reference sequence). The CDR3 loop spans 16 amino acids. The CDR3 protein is CASSMRGVSGRDTQYF. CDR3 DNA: TGTGCCAGTAGTATGAGGGGAGTCAGCGGGAGGGATACGCAGTATTTT.

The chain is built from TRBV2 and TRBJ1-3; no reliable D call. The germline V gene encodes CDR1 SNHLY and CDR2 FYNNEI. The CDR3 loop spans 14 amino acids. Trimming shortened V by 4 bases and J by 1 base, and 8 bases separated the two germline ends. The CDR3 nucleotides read TGTGCCAGCAGTGCGGGCTCGTCTGGAAACACCATATATTTT. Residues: CASSAGSSGNTIYF.

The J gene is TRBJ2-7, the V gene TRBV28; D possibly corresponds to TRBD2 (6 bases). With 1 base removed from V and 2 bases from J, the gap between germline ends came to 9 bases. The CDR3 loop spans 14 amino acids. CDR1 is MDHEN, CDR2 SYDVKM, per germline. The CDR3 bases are TGTGCCAGCAGTTTATTAGCGGCCACCTACGAGCAGTACTTC. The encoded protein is CASSLLAATYEQYF.

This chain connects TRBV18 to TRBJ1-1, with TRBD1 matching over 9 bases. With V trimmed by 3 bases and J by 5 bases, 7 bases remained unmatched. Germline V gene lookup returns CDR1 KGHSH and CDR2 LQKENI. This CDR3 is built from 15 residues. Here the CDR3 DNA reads TGTGCCAGCTCACCGACTACAGGGGGCCGGACTGAAGCTTTCTTT. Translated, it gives CASSPTTGGRTEAFF. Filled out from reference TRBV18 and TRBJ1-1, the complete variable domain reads NAGVMQNPRHLVRRRGQEARLRCSPMKGHSHVYWYRQLPEEGLKFMVYLQKENIIDESGMPKERFSAEFPKEGPSILRIQQVVRGDSAAYFCASSPTTGGRTEAFFGQGTRLTVV.

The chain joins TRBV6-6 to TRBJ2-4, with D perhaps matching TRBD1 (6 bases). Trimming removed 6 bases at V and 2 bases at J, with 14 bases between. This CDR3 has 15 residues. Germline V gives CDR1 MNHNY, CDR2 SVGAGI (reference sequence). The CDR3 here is CASSRETGTKNIQYF. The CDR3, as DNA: TGTGCCAGCAGCCGTGAGACAGGAACCAAAAACATTCAGTACTTC.

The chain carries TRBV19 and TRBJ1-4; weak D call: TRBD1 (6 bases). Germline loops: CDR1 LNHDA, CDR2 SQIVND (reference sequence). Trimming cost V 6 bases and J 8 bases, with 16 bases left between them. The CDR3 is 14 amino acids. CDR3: CASSPRTGGEKLFF. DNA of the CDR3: TGTGCCAGTAGCCCAAGGACCGGGGGCGAAAAACTGTTTTTT.

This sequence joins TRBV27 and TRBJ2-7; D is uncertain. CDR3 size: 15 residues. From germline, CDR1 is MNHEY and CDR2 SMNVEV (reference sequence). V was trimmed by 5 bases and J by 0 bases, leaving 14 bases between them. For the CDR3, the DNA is TGTGCCAGCAGTGAAAAAACAGTATCCTCCTACGAGCAGTACTTC. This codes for CASSEKTVSSYEQYF.

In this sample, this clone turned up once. CDR3 loop: CASSNRGPGELFF. DNA for the CDR3: TGTGCCAGCAGTAACCGAGGCCCCGGGGAGCTGTTTTTT. This chain links TRBV6-5 with TRBJ2-2; D gene unclear. V dropped 5 bases and J dropped 6 bases, with 10 bases sitting between them. This CDR3 contains 13 residues. Germline CDR1 is MNHEY and CDR2 is SVGAGI.

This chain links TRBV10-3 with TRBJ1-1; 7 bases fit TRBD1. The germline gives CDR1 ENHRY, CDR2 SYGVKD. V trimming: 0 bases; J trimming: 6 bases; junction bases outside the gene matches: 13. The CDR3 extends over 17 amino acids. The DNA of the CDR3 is TGTGCCATCAGTGAGTCAGGACAGGTCCCACTGGGGGCTGAAGCTTTCTTT. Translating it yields CAISESGQVPLGAEAFF.

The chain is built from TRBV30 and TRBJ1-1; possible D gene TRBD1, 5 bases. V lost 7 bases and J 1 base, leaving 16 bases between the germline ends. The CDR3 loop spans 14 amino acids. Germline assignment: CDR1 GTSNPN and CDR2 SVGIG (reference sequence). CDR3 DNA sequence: TGTGCCTCCTCTAGACAGACTTCGAACACTGAAGCTTTCTTT. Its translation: CASSRQTSNTEAFF.

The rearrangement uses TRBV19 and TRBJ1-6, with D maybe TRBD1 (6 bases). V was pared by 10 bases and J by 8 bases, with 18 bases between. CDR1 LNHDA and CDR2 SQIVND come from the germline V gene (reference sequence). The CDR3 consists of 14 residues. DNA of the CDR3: TGTGCCACCCAGGCGGGGGGCAATGATTCACCCCTCCACTTT. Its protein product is CATQAGGNDSPLHF.

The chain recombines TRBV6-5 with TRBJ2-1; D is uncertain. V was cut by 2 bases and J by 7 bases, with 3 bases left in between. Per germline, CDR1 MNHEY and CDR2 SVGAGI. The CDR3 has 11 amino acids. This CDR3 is CASSYGNEQFF. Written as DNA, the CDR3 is TGTGCCAGCAGTTACGGGAATGAGCAGTTCTTC.

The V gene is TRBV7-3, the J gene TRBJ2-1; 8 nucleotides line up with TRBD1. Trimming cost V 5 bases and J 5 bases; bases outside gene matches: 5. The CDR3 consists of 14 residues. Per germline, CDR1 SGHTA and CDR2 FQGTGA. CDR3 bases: TGTGCCAGCAGCCCCAGGGGGCACGACAATGAGCAGTTCTTC. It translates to CASSPRGHDNEQFF.

In DNA form, the CDR3 reads TGTGCCAGTAGTATGATGGGCCAGCGGCAAGAGACCCAGTACTTC. Translation gives CASSMMGQRQETQYF. This sequence joins TRBV19 and TRBJ2-5; possibly TRBD2 for D (5 bases). Germline CDR1 is LNHDA and CDR2 is SQIVND (reference sequence). This CDR3 is 15 amino acids long. Trimming cost V 3 bases and J 2 bases, with 13 bases left between them.

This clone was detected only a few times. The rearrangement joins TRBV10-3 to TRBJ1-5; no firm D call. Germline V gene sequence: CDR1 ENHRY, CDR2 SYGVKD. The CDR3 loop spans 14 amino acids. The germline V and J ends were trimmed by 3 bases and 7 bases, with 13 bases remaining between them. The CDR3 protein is CAISEAGTGQPQHF. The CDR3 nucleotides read TGTGCCATCAGTGAAGCGGGTACCGGCCAGCCCCAGCATTTT.

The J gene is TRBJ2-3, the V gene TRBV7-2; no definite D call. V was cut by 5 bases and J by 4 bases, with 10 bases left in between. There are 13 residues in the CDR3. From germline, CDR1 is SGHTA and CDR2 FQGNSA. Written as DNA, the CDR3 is TGTGCCAGCAGCCCGTTGGGGTCAGATACGCAGTATTTT. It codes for CASSPLGSDTQYF. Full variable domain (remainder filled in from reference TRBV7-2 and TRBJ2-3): GAGVSQSPSNKVTEKGKDVELRCDPISGHTALYWYRQSLGQGLEFLIYFQGNSAPDKSGLPSDRFSAERTGGSVSTLTIQRTQQEDSAVYLCASSPLGSDTQYFGPGTRLTVL.

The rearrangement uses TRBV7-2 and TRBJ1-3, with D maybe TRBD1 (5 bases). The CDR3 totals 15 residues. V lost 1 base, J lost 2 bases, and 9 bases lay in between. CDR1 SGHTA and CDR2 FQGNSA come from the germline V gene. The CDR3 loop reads CASSLVSGTGNTIYF. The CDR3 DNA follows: TGTGCCAGCAGCTTAGTGTCAGGGACTGGAAACACCATATATTTT.

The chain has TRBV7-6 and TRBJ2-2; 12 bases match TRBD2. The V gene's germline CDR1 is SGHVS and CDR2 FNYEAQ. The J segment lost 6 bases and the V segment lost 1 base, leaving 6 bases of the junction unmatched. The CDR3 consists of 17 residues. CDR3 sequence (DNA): TGTGCCAGCAGCTTAGGCCACCTAGCGGGAGGGCCCGGGGAGCTGTTTTTT. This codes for CASSLGHLAGGPGELFF.

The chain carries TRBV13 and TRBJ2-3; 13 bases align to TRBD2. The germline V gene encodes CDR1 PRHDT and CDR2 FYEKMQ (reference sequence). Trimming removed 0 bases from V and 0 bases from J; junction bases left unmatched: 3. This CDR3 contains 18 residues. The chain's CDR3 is CASSLGTSGRPSTDTQYF. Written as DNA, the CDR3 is TGTGCCAGCAGCTTAGGGACTAGCGGGAGGCCCAGCACAGATACGCAGTATTTT. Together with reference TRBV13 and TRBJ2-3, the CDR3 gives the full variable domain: AAGVIQSPRHLIKEKRETATLKCYPIPRHDTVYWYQQGPGQDPQFLISFYEKMQSDKGSIPDRFSAQQFSDYHSELNMSSLELGDSALYFCASSLGTSGRPSTDTQYFGPGTRLTVL.

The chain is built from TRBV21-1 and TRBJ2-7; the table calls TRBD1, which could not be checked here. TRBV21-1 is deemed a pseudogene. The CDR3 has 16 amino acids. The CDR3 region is CASSKGWNRNSYEQYF. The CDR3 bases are TGTGCCAGCAGCAAAGGGTGGAACAGGAACTCCTACGAGCAGTACTTC.

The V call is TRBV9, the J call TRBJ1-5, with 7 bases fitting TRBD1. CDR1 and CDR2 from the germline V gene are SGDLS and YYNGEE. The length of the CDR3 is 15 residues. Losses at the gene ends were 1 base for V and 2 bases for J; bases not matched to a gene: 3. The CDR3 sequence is CASSVTGDRNQPQHF. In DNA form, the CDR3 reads TGTGCCAGCAGCGTAACAGGGGATCGCAATCAGCCCCAGCATTTT.

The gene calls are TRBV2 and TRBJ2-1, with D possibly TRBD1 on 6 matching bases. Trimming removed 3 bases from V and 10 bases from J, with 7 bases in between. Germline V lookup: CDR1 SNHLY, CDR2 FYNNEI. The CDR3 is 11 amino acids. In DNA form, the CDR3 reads TGTGCCAGCAGTGATACAGGGGAGCAGTTCTTC. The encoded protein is CASSDTGEQFF.

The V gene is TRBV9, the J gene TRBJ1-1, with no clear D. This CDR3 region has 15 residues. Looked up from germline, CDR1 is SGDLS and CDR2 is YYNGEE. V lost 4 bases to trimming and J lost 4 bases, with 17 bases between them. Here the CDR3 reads CASSPSRTAATEAFF. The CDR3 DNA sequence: TGTGCCAGCAGCCCCAGCCGTACGGCGGCCACTGAAGCTTTCTTT.

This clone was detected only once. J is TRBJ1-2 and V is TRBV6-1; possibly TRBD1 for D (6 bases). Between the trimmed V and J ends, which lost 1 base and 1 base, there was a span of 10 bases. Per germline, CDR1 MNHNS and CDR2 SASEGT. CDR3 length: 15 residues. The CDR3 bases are TGTGCCAGCAGTGAAGGGACAGAACTTAACTATGGCTACACCTTC. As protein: CASSEGTELNYGYTF.

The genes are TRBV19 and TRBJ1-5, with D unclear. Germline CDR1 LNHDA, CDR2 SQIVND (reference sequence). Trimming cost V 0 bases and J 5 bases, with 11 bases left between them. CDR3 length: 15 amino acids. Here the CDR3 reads CASSIEKGMDQPQHF. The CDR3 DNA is TGTGCCAGTAGTATAGAGAAGGGAATGGATCAGCCCCAGCATTTT.

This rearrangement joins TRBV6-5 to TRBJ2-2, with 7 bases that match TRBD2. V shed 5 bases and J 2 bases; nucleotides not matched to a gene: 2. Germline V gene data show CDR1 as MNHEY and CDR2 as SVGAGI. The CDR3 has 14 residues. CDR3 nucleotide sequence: TGTGCCAGCAGTATGGGACTAAACACCGGGGAGCTGTTTTTT. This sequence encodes CASSMGLNTGELFF.